This T cell receptor beta chain was observed in a study of blood T cell repertoires in COVID-19. Looking at the study overall: PBMCs, B-cell-depleted T cells, or T cells provided the cDNA or gDNA that made up the material.

As handled by the study authors: Counts of nucleated cells, estimated from reference gene primer amplification, were obtained. Method: immunoSEQ multiplex PCR; TCRdb's copy keeps in-frame clones and lacks some. V and J calls and clone size are those listed in that table; D and trimming were worked out from the DNA. The repertoire holds 250,000 to 350,000 clones, with 65% to 85% as singletons. Trimming took 5 bases from V and 2 from J; bases not matched to a gene: 7. This CDR3 spans 15 amino acids. Germline values: CDR1 MDHEN, CDR2 SYDVKM. This receptor was obtained from a person aged 70 to 79 with COVID-19, enrolled during active disease. Material: peripheral blood. The chain combines TRBV28 with TRBJ2-3, with 7 positions matching TRBD2. CDR3 residues: CASSPPSGNTDTQYF. The DNA of the CDR3 is TGTGCCAGCAGTCCCCCTAGCGGAAACACAGATACGCAGTATTTT.